This T cell receptor beta chain appears in the sequencing data of a study of blood T cell repertoires in COVID-19. Study-level information: Researchers got acute and convalescent COVID-19 samples from the United States, Italy and Spain. Sources were T cells, B-cell-depleted T cells, or PBMCs; the material itself was cDNA or gDNA.

V dropped 6 bases and J dropped 2 bases, with 11 bases sitting between them. The CDR3 extends over 14 amino acids. CDR1 and CDR2 from the germline V gene are MDHEN and SYDVKM. The repertoire was sequenced with immunoSEQ multiplex PCR; TCRdb's copy has only in-frame clones and lacks some. The table includes around 160,000 clones, roughly 90% detected once. In terms of age and location, participants ranged from roughly 18 to 95 years and lived in around 22 US areas. Participants had their cohort set by participant-reported clinical history. Material: PBMCs or T cells enriched from blood (not recorded which). The chain has TRBV28 and TRBJ2-1, with D possibly being TRBD1 (6 bases). The clonotype was recovered from a woman between 25 and 40 years old with acute COVID-19. CDR3: CASSPGQPYNEQFF. CDR3 nucleotides: TGTGCCAGCAGCCCGGGACAACCCTACAATGAGCAGTTCTTC.